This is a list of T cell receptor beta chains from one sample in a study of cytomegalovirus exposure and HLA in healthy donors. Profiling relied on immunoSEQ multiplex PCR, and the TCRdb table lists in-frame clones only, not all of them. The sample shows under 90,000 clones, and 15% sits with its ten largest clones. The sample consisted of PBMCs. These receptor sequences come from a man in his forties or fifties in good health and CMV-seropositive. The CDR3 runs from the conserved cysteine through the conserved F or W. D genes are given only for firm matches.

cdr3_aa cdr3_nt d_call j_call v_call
CASSVAPAGLAEQFF TGTGCCAGCAGCGTAGCTCCAGCGGGACTAGCAGAGCAGTTCTTC TRBD2 TRBJ2-1 TRBV9
CASRQGTYTGELFF TGTGCCAGCAGACAGGGTACCTACACCGGGGAGCTGTTTTTT NA TRBJ2-2 TRBV6-4
CASSESGTSGATQYF TGTGCCAGCAGCGAGTCCGGGACTAGCGGGGCTACCCAGTACTTC TRBD2 TRBJ2-5 TRBV11-3
CASSVVASGIGGELFF TGTGCCAGCAGCGTAGTCGCTAGCGGGATAGGCGGGGAGCTGTTTTTT TRBD2 TRBJ2-2 TRBV9
CASSRQGLRNEQFF TGTGCCAGCAGTAGACAGGGTCTTCGAAATGAGCAGTTCTTC TRBD1 TRBJ2-1 TRBV5-4
CASRLRDRGDYGYTF TGTGCCAGCAGACTCCGGGACAGGGGGGACTATGGCTACACCTTC TRBD1 TRBJ1-2 TRBV7-8
CASSDLPGSWGETQYF TGTGCCAGCAGTGACTTGCCGGGATCCTGGGGAGAGACCCAGTACTTC NA TRBJ2-5 TRBV6-1
CASSPPGGGEAFF TGTGCCAGCAGTCCACCGGGAGGGGGGGAAGCTTTCTTT NA TRBJ1-1 TRBV27
CASSLRRDEQFF TGTGCCAGCAGCTTAAGGCGGGATGAGCAGTTCTTC NA TRBJ2-1 TRBV13
CAWSRQGQDTGELFF TGTGCCTGGAGCCGACAGGGCCAGGACACCGGGGAGCTGTTTTTT TRBD1 TRBJ2-2 TRBV30
CASSPGSTQYF TGTGCCAGCAGCCCGGGGAGCACCCAGTACTTC NA TRBJ2-5 TRBV7-2
CASSYTAYNEQFF TGTGCCAGCAGCTATACAGCCTACAATGAGCAGTTCTTC NA TRBJ2-1 TRBV7-3
CASSPPGAFLYGYTF TGTGCCAGCAGCCCACCAGGGGCTTTCCTCTATGGCTACACCTTC NA TRBJ1-2 TRBV13
CASSPHRGIDEQFF TGTGCCAGCAGCCCCCACCGGGGTATCGATGAGCAGTTCTTC NA TRBJ2-1 TRBV11-2
CASSPLESSGNTIYF TGTGCCAGCAGCCCGTTAGAGAGCTCTGGAAACACCATATATTTT NA TRBJ1-3 TRBV4-2
CASTLGQGANEKLFF TGTGCCAGCACACTAGGACAGGGTGCTAATGAAAAACTGTTTTTT TRBD1 TRBJ1-4 TRBV6-6
CASTLTGNTEAFF TGTGCCAGCACCCTGACAGGGAACACTGAAGCTTTCTTT NA TRBJ1-1 TRBV7-9
CASRTRTSQYNEQFF TGTGCCAGCAGGACCCGGACTAGCCAATACAATGAGCAGTTCTTC TRBD2 TRBJ2-1 TRBV28
CASSQVGWREGTDTQYF TGTGCCAGCAGCCAAGTTGGTTGGCGGGAGGGAACAGATACGCAGTATTTT TRBD2 TRBJ2-3 TRBV14
CASSFDRATEAFF TGTGCCAGCAGTTTCGACAGGGCCACTGAAGCTTTCTTT TRBD1 TRBJ1-1 TRBV28
CASSPRGSSGNTIYF TGTGCCAGCTCACCACGGGGCAGCTCTGGAAACACCATATATTTT NA TRBJ1-3 TRBV18
CASSLQGTQYF TGTGCCAGCTCCCTACAGGGGACCCAGTACTTC NA TRBJ2-5 TRBV18
CASSPRLTYEQYF TGTGCCAGCAGCCCCCGGTTGACCTACGAGCAGTACTTC NA TRBJ2-7 TRBV9
CASKGQGFYNEQFF TGTGCCAGCAAGGGACAGGGCTTCTACAATGAGCAGTTCTTC TRBD1 TRBJ2-1 TRBV27
CASSLNSNTGELFF TGTGCCAGCAGTTTAAACAGTAACACCGGGGAGCTGTTTTTT NA TRBJ2-2 TRBV27